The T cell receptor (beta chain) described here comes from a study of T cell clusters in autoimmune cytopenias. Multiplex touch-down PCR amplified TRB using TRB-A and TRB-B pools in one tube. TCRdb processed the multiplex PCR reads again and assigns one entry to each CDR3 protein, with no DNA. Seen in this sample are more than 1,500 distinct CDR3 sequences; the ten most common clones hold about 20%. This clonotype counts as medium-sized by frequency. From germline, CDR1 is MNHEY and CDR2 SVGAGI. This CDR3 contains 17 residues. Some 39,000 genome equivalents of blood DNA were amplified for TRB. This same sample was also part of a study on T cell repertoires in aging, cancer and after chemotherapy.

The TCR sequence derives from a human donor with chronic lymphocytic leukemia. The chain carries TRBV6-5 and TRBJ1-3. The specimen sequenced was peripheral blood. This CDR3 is CASSYSSSRISGNTIYF.